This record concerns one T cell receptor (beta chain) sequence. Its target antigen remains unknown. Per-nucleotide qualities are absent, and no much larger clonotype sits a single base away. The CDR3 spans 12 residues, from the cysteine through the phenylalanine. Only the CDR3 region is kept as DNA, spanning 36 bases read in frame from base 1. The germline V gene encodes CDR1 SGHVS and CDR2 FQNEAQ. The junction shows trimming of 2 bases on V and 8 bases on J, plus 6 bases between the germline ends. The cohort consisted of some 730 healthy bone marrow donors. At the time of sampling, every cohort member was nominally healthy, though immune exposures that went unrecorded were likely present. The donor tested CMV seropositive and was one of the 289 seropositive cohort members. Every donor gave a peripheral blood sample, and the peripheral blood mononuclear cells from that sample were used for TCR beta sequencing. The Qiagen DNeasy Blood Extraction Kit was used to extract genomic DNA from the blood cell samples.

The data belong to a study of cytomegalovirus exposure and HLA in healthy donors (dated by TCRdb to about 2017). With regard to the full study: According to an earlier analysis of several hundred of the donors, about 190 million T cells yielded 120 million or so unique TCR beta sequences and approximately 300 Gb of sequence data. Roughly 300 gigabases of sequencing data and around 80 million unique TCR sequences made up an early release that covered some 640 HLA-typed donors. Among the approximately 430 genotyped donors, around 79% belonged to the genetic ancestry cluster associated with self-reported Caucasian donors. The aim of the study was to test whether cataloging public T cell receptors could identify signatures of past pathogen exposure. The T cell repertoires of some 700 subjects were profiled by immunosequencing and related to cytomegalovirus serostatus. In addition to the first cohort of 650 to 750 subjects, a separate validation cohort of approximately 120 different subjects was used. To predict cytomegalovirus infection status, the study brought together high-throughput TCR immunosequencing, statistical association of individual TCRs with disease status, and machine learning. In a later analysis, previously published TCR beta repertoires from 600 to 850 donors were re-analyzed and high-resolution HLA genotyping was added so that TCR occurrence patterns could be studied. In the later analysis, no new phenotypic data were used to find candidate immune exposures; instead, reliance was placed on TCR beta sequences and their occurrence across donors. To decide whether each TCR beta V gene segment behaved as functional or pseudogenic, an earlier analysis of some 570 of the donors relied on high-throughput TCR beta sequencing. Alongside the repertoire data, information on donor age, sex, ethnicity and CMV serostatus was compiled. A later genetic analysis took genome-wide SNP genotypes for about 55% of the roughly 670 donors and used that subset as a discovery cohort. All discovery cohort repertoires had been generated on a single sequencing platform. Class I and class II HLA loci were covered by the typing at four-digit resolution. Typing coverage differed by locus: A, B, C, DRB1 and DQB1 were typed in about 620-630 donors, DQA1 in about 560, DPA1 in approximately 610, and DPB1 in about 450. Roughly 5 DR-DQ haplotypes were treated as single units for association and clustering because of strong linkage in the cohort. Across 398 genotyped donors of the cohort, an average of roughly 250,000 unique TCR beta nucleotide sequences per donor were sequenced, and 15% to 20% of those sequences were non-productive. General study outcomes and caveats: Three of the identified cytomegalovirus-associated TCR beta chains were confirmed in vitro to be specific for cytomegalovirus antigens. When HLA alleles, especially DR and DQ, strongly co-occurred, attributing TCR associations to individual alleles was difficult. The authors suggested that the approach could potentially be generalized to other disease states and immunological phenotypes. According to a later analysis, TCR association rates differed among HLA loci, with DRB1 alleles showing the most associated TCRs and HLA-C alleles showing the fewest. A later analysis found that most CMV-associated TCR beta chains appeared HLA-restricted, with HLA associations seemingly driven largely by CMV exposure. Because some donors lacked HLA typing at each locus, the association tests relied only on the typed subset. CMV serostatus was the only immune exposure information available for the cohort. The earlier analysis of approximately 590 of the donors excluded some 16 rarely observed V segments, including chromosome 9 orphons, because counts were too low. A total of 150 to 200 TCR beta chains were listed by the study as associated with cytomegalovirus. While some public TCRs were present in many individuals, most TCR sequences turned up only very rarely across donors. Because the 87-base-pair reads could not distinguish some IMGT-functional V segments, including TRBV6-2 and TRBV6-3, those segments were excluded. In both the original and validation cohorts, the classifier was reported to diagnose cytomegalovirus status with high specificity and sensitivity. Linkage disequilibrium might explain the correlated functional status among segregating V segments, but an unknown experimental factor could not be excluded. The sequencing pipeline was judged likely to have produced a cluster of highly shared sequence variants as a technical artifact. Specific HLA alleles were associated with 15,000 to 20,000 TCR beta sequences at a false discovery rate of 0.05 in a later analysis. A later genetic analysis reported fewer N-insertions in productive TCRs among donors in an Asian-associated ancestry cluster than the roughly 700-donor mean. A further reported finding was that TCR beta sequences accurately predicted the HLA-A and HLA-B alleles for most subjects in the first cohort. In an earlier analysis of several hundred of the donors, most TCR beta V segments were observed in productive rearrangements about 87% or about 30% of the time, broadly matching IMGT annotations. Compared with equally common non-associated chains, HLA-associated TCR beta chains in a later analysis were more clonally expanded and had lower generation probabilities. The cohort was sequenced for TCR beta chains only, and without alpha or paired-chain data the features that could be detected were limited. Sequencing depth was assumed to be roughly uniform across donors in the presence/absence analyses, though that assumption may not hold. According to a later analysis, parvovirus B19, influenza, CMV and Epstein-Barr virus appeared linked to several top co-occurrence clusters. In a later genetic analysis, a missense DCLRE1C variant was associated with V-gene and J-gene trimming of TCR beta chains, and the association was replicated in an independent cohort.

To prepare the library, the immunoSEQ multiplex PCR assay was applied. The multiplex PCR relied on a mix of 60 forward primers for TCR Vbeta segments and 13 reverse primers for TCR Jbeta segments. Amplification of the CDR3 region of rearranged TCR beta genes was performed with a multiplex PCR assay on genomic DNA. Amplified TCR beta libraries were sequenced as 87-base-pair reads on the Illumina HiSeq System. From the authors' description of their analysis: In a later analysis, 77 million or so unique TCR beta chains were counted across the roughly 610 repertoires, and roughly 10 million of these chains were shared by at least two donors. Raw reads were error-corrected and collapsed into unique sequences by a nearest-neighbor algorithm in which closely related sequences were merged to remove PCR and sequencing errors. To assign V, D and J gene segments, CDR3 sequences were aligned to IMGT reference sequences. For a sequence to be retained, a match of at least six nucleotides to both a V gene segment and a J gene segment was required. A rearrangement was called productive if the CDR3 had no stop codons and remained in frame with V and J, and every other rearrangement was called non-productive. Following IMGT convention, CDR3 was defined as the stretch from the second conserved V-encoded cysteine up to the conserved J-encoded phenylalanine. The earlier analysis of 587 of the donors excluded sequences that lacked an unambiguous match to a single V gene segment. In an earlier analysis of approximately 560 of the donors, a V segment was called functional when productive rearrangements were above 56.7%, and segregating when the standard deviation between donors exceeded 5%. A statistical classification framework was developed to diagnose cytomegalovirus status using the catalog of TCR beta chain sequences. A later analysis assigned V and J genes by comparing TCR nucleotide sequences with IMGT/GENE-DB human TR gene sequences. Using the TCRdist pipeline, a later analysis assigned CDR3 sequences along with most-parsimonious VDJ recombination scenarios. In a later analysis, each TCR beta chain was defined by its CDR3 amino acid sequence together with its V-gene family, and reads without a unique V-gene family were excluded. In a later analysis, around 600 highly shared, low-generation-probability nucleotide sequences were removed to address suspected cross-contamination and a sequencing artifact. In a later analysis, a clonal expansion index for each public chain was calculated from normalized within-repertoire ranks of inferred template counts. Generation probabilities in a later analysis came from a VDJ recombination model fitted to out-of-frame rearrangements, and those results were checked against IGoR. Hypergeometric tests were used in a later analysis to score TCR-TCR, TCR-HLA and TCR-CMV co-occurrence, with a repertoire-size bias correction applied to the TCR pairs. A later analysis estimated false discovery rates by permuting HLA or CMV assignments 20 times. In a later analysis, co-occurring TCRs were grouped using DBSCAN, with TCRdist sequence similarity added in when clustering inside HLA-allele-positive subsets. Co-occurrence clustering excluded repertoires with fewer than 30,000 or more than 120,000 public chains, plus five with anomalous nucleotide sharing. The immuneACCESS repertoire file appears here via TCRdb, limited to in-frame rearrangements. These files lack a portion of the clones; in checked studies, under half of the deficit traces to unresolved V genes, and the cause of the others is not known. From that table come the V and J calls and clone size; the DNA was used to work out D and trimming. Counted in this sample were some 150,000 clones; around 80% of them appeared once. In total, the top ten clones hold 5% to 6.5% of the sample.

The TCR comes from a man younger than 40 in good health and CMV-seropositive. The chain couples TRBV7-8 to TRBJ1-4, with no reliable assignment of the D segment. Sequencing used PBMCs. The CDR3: CASSLNREKLFF. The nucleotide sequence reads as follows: TGTGCCAGCAGCTTAAATCGGGAAAAACTGTTTTTT. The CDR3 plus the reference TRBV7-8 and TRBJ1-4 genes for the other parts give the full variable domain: GAGVSQSPRYKVAKRGQDVALRCDPISGHVSLFWYQQALGQGPEFLTYFQNEAQLDKSGLPSDRFFAERPEGSVSTLKIQRTQQEDSAVYLCASSLNREKLFFGSGTQLSVL.